The T cell receptor beta chain described here comes from a study of response to subunit inactivated influenza vaccine. TCRdb itself ran the RT-PCR reads through MiXCR, one entry per CDR3 protein. The data hold hundreds of thousands of distinct CDR3 sequences, with 12% observed a single time. The clonotype comes from a man aged 50 or older who received an inactivated influenza vaccine. Sequenced material: PBMCs from blood, taken on the day of vaccination.

The CDR3 nucleotides read TGTGCCAGCAGCCAAGAAGCTGTAGCTCTCGCGGGTTATGGCTACACCTTC. It yields the protein CASSQEAVALAGYGYTF. The chain uses TRBV4-2 and TRBJ1-2; D gene unclear. V lost 0 bases to trimming and J lost 5 bases, with 19 bases between them. Germline V gene data show CDR1 as LGHNA and CDR2 as YNFKEQ. This CDR3 is built from 17 residues.